The 9 T cell receptor beta chains reported below all come from one sample, sequenced in a study of T cell changes during pregnancy in multiple sclerosis. This table comes from immunoSEQ multiplex PCR, and its TCRdb copy is limited to in-frame clones, with some not included. The sample lists around 20,000 clones, over 70% seen once, with roughly 5.5% in the top ten. Sequences were derived from CD8+ T cells from peripheral blood mononuclear cells, sampled after pregnancy. These receptors were taken from a female donor in good health, enrolled as a control in a pregnancy study.

This chain joins TRBV5-6 and TRBJ1-2; weak D call: TRBD1 (5 bases). Per the germline V gene, CDR1 is SGHDT and CDR2 is YYEEEE. Trimming stripped 2 bases from V and 2 bases from J, with 10 bases between. CDR3 length equals 14 residues. This CDR3 reads CASSFWEGNYGYTF. CDR3 coding DNA: TGTGCCAGCAGCTTTTGGGAGGGGAACTATGGCTACACCTTC.

The V gene is TRBV4-2, the J gene TRBJ1-5; TRBD1 aligns across 8 bases. Looked up from germline, CDR1 is LGHNA and CDR2 is YNFKEQ. The ends lost 3 bases at V and 2 bases at J; junction bases unmatched: 3. This CDR3 contains 15 residues. The CDR3 region is CASSQETGGNQPQHF. The CDR3 DNA reads TGTGCCAGCAGCCAGGAGACAGGGGGCAATCAGCCCCAGCATTTT.

This chain joins TRBV6-5 and TRBJ1-1; D perhaps matches TRBD1 (5 bases). Germline CDR1 is MNHEY and CDR2 is SVGAGI. The CDR3 sequence is 14 residues long. The ends were cut back, 1 base at V and 6 bases at J, with 12 bases in the middle. DNA of the CDR3: TGTGCCAGCAGTTACTTCAAAACAGGCCCTGAAGCTTTCTTT. The encoded protein is CASSYFKTGPEAFF.

The chain recombines TRBV10-3 with TRBJ1-1; TRBD1 matches at 8 bases. CDR1 and CDR2 (germline): ENHRY, SYGVKD. The CDR3 runs to 15 residues. V shed 0 bases and J 5 bases; nucleotides not matched to a gene: 5. CDR3 region: CAISESVTGVTEAFF. In DNA form, the CDR3 reads TGTGCCATCAGTGAGTCGGTGACAGGGGTAACTGAAGCTTTCTTT.

This rearrangement joins TRBV5-6 to TRBJ1-6; weak D call: TRBD1 (5 bases). The germline CDR1 and CDR2 sequences are SGHDT and YYEEEE. The V end lost 1 base, the J end lost 8 bases, and 22 bases lay between the germline ends. CDR3 length: 18 residues. As DNA, the CDR3 is TGTGCCAGCAGCTTGAGTTTTGGGGCAGCTCAGAAGTATTCACCCCTCCACTTT. This sequence encodes CASSLSFGAAQKYSPLHF.

The chain is built from TRBV6-5 and TRBJ1-1; D perhaps matches TRBD1 (5 bases). Germline V CDR1 and CDR2: MNHEY, SVGAGI. The CDR3 totals 14 residues. V was pared by 0 bases and J by 4 bases, with 9 bases between. The CDR3 sequence: CASSYSMGGTEAFF. The CDR3, as DNA: TGTGCCAGCAGTTACTCGATGGGGGGCACTGAAGCTTTCTTT.

This clone appeared a few times. The V and J genes are TRBV11-3 and TRBJ2-1; TRBD2 matches 11 bases. The CDR3 runs to 16 residues. Trimming at V came to 5 bases and at J to 0 bases, leaving 3 bases not matched to a gene. Germline lookup yields CDR1 SGHNT and CDR2 YENEEA. This CDR3 reads CASSKGLAASYNEQFF. Written as DNA, the CDR3 is TGTGCCAGCAGCAAGGGACTAGCGGCCTCCTACAATGAGCAGTTCTTC. The full variable domain, with the rest looked up from reference TRBV11-3 and TRBJ2-1, is EAGVVQSPRYKIIEKKQPVAFWCNPISGHNTLYWYLQNLGQGPELLIRYENEEAVDDSQLPKDRFSAERLKGVDSTLKIQPAELGDSAVYLCASSKGLAASYNEQFFGPGTRLTVL.

J is TRBJ1-2 and V is TRBV7-8; D is possibly TRBD1 (6 bases). The germline gives CDR1 SGHVS, CDR2 FQNEAQ. This CDR3 region has 14 residues. Trimming took 5 bases from V and 10 from J, leaving 20 bases between them. CDR3: CASSPGTGGLLYTF. CDR3 DNA sequence: TGTGCCAGCAGCCCGGGAACGGGGGGCCTGCTCTACACCTTC.

V is TRBV6-5 and J is TRBJ2-7; possibly TRBD1 for D (5 bases). Germline CDR1 is MNHEY and CDR2 is SVGAGI. The CDR3 covers 15 residues. V was shortened by 2 bases and J by 0 bases, with 11 bases between the two germline ends. CDR3 in DNA: TGTGCCAGCAGTTACCAGGGCTTCAGCTCCTACGAGCAGTACTTC. Amino acid sequence: CASSYQGFSSYEQYF.